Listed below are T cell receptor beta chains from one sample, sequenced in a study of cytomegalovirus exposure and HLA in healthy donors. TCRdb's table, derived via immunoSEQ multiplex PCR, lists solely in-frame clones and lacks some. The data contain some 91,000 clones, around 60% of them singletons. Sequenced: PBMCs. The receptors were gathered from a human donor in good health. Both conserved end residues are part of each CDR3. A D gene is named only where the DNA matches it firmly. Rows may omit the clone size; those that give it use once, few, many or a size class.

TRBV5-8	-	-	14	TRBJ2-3	CASSSSGRTDTQYF	TGTGCCAGCAGCTCAAGCGGCCGCACAGATACGCAGTATTTT
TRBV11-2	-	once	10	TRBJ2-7	CASSHYEQYF	TGTGCCAGCAGCCACTACGAGCAGTACTTC
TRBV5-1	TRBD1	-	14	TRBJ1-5	CASSLQGAGQPQHF	TGCGCCAGCAGCTTACAGGGGGCGGGTCAGCCCCAGCATTTT
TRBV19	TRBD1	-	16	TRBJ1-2	CASSLFRDRGQDGYTF	TGTGCCAGTAGCCTCTTCCGGGACAGGGGGCAGGATGGCTACACCTTC
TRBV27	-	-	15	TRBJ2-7	CASSPTGYRGYEQYF	TGTGCCAGCAGTCCGACGGGGTATCGGGGCTACGAGCAGTACTTC
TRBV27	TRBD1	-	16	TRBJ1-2	CASSFIWDRGAGGYTF	TGTGCCAGCAGTTTTATATGGGACAGGGGCGCCGGTGGCTACACCTTC
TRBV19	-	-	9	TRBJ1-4	CASSERLFF	TGTGCCAGTAGTGAGAGACTGTTTTTT
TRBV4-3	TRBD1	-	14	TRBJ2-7	CASSQWDRTYEQYF	TGCGCCAGCAGCCAGTGGGACAGAACTTACGAGCAGTACTTC
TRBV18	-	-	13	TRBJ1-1	CASSPDRYTEAFF	TGTGCCAGCTCTCCCGACAGATACACTGAAGCTTTCTTT
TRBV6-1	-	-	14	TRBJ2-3	CASSDGTVTDTQYF	TGTGCCAGCAGTGACGGAACAGTCACAGATACGCAGTATTTT
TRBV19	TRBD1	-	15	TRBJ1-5	CASSMGQSSNQPQHF	TGTGCCAGTAGTATGGGACAGAGTAGCAATCAGCCCCAGCATTTT
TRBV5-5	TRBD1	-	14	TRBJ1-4	CASSPGQSNEKLFF	TGTGCCAGCAGCCCGGGACAGTCTAATGAAAAACTGTTTTTT
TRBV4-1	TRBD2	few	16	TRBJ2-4	CASSQGTSGVKNIQYF	TGCGCCAGCAGCCAGGGGACTAGCGGGGTGAAAAACATTCAGTACTTC
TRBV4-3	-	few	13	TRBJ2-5	CASSPRGREAQYF	TGCGCCAGCAGCCCCAGGGGCCGAGAGGCCCAGTACTTC
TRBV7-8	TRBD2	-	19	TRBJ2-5	CASSQSLRGLAGTQETQYF	TGTGCCAGCAGCCAAAGCCTCCGGGGGCTAGCGGGGACCCAAGAGACCCAGTACTTC
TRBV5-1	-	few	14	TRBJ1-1	CASSTERQNTEAFF	TGCGCCAGCAGCACGGAACGACAGAACACTGAAGCTTTCTTT
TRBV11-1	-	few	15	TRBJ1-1	CASSPSFGGVTEAFF	TGTGCCAGCAGCCCTAGCTTTGGAGGGGTGACTGAAGCTTTCTTT
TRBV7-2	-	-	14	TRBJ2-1	CASSTGGAPNEQFF	TGTGCCAGCAGCACCGGAGGGGCTCCCAATGAGCAGTTCTTC
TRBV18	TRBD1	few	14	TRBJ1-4	CASSTGQGGEKLFF	TGTGCCAGCTCAACTGGACAGGGAGGGGAAAAACTGTTTTTT
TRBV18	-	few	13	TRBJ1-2	CASVSGINYGYTF	TGTGCCAGCGTGTCCGGGATTAACTATGGCTACACCTTC
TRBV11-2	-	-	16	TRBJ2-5	CASSPRIQQLQETQYF	TGTGCCAGCAGCCCACGCATACAGCAGCTCCAAGAGACCCAGTACTTC
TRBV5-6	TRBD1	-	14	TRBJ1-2	CASSWGRAGGPYTF	TGTGCCAGCAGCTGGGGTAGGGCAGGGGGCCCCTACACCTTC
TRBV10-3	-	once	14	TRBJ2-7	CAISSTGSSYEQYF	TGTGCCATCAGCTCGACAGGTAGCTCCTACGAGCAGTACTTC
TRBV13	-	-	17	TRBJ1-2	CASSPLWAGRENYGYTF	TGTGCCAGCAGCCCCCTCTGGGCAGGGAGGGAAAACTATGGCTACACCTTC
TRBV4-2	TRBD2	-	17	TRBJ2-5	CASSQPGLAGLGETQYF	TGTGCCAGCAGCCAACCCGGACTAGCGGGGCTGGGAGAGACCCAGTACTTC
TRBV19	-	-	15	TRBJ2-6	CASSVNRDGANVLTF	TGTGCCAGTAGTGTTAACAGGGATGGGGCCAACGTCCTGACTTTC
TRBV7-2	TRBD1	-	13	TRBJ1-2	CASSPRDSYGYTF	TGTGCCAGCAGCCCCCGGGACAGCTATGGCTACACCTTC
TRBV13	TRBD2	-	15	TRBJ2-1	CASSFSGGPRNEQFF	TGTGCCAGCAGCTTTAGCGGGGGCCCGCGCAATGAGCAGTTCTTC
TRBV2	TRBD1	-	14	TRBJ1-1	CASNRDRGNTEAFF	TGTGCCAGCAACCGCGACAGGGGGAACACTGAAGCTTTCTTT
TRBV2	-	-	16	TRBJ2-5	CASGQGLLAYQETQYF	TGTGCCAGCGGTCAAGGACTGCTGGCCTACCAAGAGACCCAGTACTTC
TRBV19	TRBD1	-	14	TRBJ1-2	CASSIGQGQGGYTF	TGTGCCAGTAGTATTGGACAGGGGCAAGGCGGCTACACCTTC
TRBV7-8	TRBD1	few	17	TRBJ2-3	CASSPKQGAFVADTQYF	TGTGCCAGCAGCCCGAAACAGGGGGCCTTTGTTGCAGATACGCAGTATTTT
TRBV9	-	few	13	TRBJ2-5	CASSYSTSETQYF	TGTGCCAGCAGCTACAGTACCTCTGAGACCCAGTACTTC